One and the same sample provided the 24 T cell receptor beta chains below, sequenced in a study of blood T cell repertoires in COVID-19. Measured with immunoSEQ multiplex PCR; TCRdb has only the in-frame clones, and not every one. Of 90,000 or so clones listed, about 91% were seen once; the top ten hold about 5%. The specimen was peripheral blood. These receptors originate from a woman at least 80 years old with active COVID-19.

The chain recombines TRBV18 with TRBJ1-2; 8 nucleotides line up with TRBD1. The CDR3 consists of 13 residues. CDR1 is KGHSH and CDR2 is LQKENI in the germline V gene. V trimming: 2 bases; J trimming: 6 bases; junction bases outside the gene matches: 2. CDR3 protein: CASSPAGGHGYTF. The CDR3 DNA reads as TGTGCCAGCTCACCAGCAGGGGGCCATGGCTACACCTTC.

The chain combines TRBV7-2 with TRBJ2-3, with D unresolved. The CDR3 has 12 residues. With 3 bases removed from V and 3 bases from J, the gap between germline ends came to 4 bases. Germline CDR1 reads SGHTA; CDR2 reads FQGNSA. The CDR3 loop reads CASSFSTDTQYF. The CDR3 nucleotides are TGTGCCAGCAGCTTTTCGACAGATACGCAGTATTTT.

The chain uses TRBV7-9 and TRBJ2-7; a weak D match, TRBD2 (5 bases). Germline assignment: CDR1 SEHNR and CDR2 FQNEAQ (reference sequence). The CDR3 runs to 15 residues. Trimming left V 1 base short and J 3 bases short, with 13 bases between. For the CDR3, the DNA is TGTGCCAGCAGCTTAGGGGCGGGCAAATACTACGAGCAGTACTTC. This encodes CASSLGAGKYYEQYF.

The CDR3 DNA reads TGTGCCAGCAGCTTCCTCGTTGTCAGGGTTGGGTCGCAAGAGACCCAGTACTTC. Amino acids: CASSFLVVRVGSQETQYF. The genes are TRBV7-9 and TRBJ2-5; perhaps TRBD1 as D (5 bases). Trimming pared 3 bases from V and 2 bases from J, leaving 22 bases between. From germline, CDR1 is SEHNR and CDR2 FQNEAQ (reference sequence). This CDR3 region has 18 residues.

This chain uses TRBV6-2 or TRBV6-3 with TRBJ2-5, with D perhaps matching TRBD2 (6 bases). The germline V gene has CDR1 MNHEY and CDR2 SVGEGT. This CDR3 comprises 16 residues. Trimming stripped 0 bases from V and 7 bases from J, with 18 bases between. CDR3 bases: TGTGCCAGCAGTTACTCTGGGACCGGGGGAAGGGGGACCCAGTACTTC. Its protein product is CASSYSGTGGRGTQYF.

The chain has TRBV5-4 and TRBJ2-3, with D possibly being TRBD2 (6 bases). The V end was cut by 4 bases, the J end by 1 base, with 19 bases between. Germline V gives CDR1 SGHNT, CDR2 YYREEE (reference sequence). The CDR3 spans 17 residues. This chain's CDR3 is CASSRGGGTEGTDTQYF. The CDR3, as DNA: TGTGCCAGCAGCCGGGGAGGTGGGACGGAAGGCACAGATACGCAGTATTTT.

The chain couples TRBV19 to TRBJ2-3; D possibly corresponds to TRBD2 (6 bases). V shed 5 bases and J shed 1 base, with 16 bases lying between them. Germline V gene lookup returns CDR1 LNHDA and CDR2 SQIVND (reference sequence). This CDR3 spans 16 amino acids. CDR3 nucleotide sequence: TGTGCCAGTAGTTCTCGCGGGGCGGGCGGCACAGATACGCAGTATTTT. Translated: CASSSRGAGGTDTQYF. The full variable domain, in which reference TRBV19 and TRBJ2-3 provide the parts outside the CDR3, is DGGITQSPKYLFRKEGQNVTLSCEQNLNHDAMYWYRQDPGQGLRLIYYSQIVNDFQKGDIAEGYSVSREKKESFPLTVTSAQKNPTAFYLCASSSRGAGGTDTQYFGPGTRLTVL.

The V call is TRBV18, the J call TRBJ2-1; 9 bases fit TRBD1. J was trimmed by 5 bases and V by 2 bases; bases with no gene match: 4. Germline CDR1 is KGHSH and CDR2 is LQKENI. This CDR3 region has 15 residues. DNA of the CDR3: TGTGCCAGCTCACCAGGGACAGGGTTCAACAATGAGCAGTTCTTC. It yields the protein CASSPGTGFNNEQFF.

The chain couples TRBV19 to TRBJ2-7; 8 nucleotides line up with TRBD2. Germline V gene lookup returns CDR1 LNHDA and CDR2 SQIVND (reference sequence). With 8 bases clipped from V and 6 bases from J, the junction kept 15 bases outside the gene matches. CDR3 size: 15 residues. CDR3 protein: CASRSGRPAFGEQYF. In nucleotides, the CDR3 is TGTGCCAGTCGGAGCGGGAGACCGGCTTTCGGCGAGCAGTACTTC.

This clone is a singleton in its sample. The chain recombines TRBV7-2 with TRBJ1-5; 9 bases are shared with TRBD1. Germline trimming cut 4 bases from V and 6 bases from J; bases unmatched to any gene: 7. Germline V gene data show CDR1 as SGHTA and CDR2 as FQGNSA. The length of the CDR3 is 15 residues. Here the CDR3 DNA reads TGTGCCAGCAGCTGGCCGGGACAGGGAGTTCAGCCCCAGCATTTT. This translates into CASSWPGQGVQPQHF.

The chain links TRBV28 to TRBJ2-1; TRBD2 aligns across 8 bases. V shed 5 bases and J 9 bases; nucleotides not matched to a gene: 21. CDR1 MDHEN and CDR2 SYDVKM come from the germline V gene. The CDR3 extends over 18 amino acids. In nucleotides, the CDR3 is TGTGCCAGCAGTCCCATTCTCCCGAGTAGCGGGGCCTCCAGTGAGCAGTTCTTC. Translating gives CASSPILPSSGASSEQFF. The full variable domain, with the rest looked up from reference TRBV28 and TRBJ2-1, is DVKVTQSSRYLVKRTGEKVFLECVQDMDHENMFWYRQDPGLGLRLIYFSYDVKMKEKGDIPEGYSVSREKKERFSLILESASTNQTSMYLCASSPILPSSGASSEQFFGPGTRLTVL.

The chain links TRBV10-3 to TRBJ2-7; 10 bases map to TRBD2. From germline, CDR1 is ENHRY and CDR2 SYGVKD. Unmatched junction bases numbered 6, after V lost 0 bases and J lost 7 bases. The CDR3 sequence is 15 residues long. CDR3 loop: CAISESKREGREQYF. The DNA for the CDR3 is TGTGCCATCAGTGAGTCGAAGCGGGAGGGCCGAGAGCAGTACTTC.

This chain joins TRBV7-2 and TRBJ1-2; perhaps TRBD1 as D (6 bases). CDR1 SGHTA and CDR2 FQGNSA come from the germline V gene. Deletions cut 4 bases from V and 3 bases from J, with 15 bases between. The CDR3 has 15 amino acids. The CDR3 reads CASSSPSQGYYGYTF. CDR3 nucleotide sequence: TGTGCCAGCAGCTCACCCTCACAGGGATACTATGGCTACACCTTC.

This chain connects TRBV28 to TRBJ2-2; unclear D gene. The V and J ends lost 5 bases and 7 bases respectively, with 17 bases between them. Germline V gives CDR1 MDHEN, CDR2 SYDVKM. CDR3 length equals 15 residues. The CDR3 bases are TGTGCCAGCAGTACCCACGGTCTGGGCAGCGGGGAGCTGTTTTTT. Translation: CASSTHGLGSGELFF.

The rearrangement joins TRBV7-3 to TRBJ2-1; no clear D. Trimming took off 2 bases at V and 9 bases at J, with 8 bases between the two ends. CDR1 SGHTA and CDR2 FQGTGA come from the germline V gene. The CDR3 runs to 12 residues. CDR3 region: CASSLFSREQFF. CDR3 DNA: TGTGCCAGCAGCTTATTCTCTCGTGAGCAGTTCTTC.

This clone has a handful of counts. The chain has TRBV30 and TRBJ2-7; 7 nucleotides agree with TRBD2. V was clipped by 2 bases and J by 3 bases; unmatched bases: 7. This CDR3 has 14 amino acids. CDR1 GTSNPN and CDR2 SVGIG come from the germline V gene (reference sequence). The CDR3 region has the DNA TGTGCCTGGAGTTCGATTACGGGGGGCTACGAGCAGTACTTC. The encoded protein is CAWSSITGGYEQYF.

The J gene is TRBJ1-1, the V gene TRBV14; D is undetermined. This CDR3 spans 14 amino acids. The germline CDR1 and CDR2 sequences are SGHDN and FVKESK. V shed 6 bases and J shed 1 base, with 12 bases lying between them. Here the CDR3 reads CASSIGGWNTEAFF. The CDR3 DNA reads as TGTGCCAGCAGTATCGGAGGATGGAACACTGAAGCTTTCTTT.

This chain connects TRBV5-4 to TRBJ2-7, with D maybe TRBD1 (5 bases). The CDR3 spans 15 residues. Germline CDR1 SGHNT, CDR2 YYREEE (reference sequence). V was clipped by 3 bases and J by 2 bases, with 15 bases between them. The CDR3 loop reads CASSSNPTDPYEQYF. CDR3 coding DNA: TGTGCCAGCAGCTCGAACCCGACAGACCCCTACGAGCAGTACTTC.

As for this clone: Other DNA sequences in this specimen translate into the identical CDR3. CDR3 coding DNA: TGTGCCAGCAGCGTAGAGGGACAGGGGCACTATGGCTACACCTTC. As protein: CASSVEGQGHYGYTF. J is TRBJ1-2 and V is TRBV9; 10 bases fit TRBD1. This CDR3 has 15 amino acids. V lost 0 bases and J lost 3; bases outside the gene matches: 2. Germline V CDR1 and CDR2: SGDLS, YYNGEE.

This clone was seen a single time. The CDR3 nucleotides read TGTGCCAGCACCCTAGGACAGGGGGCGTCTGGAAACACCATATATTTT. Translating it yields CASTLGQGASGNTIYF. This chain uses TRBV4-2 with TRBJ1-3; TRBD1 matches 11 bases. Trimming at V came to 7 bases and at J to 1 base, leaving 6 bases not matched to a gene. The CDR3 contains 16 residues. Germline loops: CDR1 LGHNA, CDR2 YNFKEQ.

The CDR3 sequence is CASSSITSGSTGANVLTF. CDR3 coding DNA: TGCGCCAGCAGCTCCATTACTAGCGGGAGTACTGGGGCCAACGTCCTGACTTTC. The chain uses TRBV5-1 and TRBJ2-6; 11 bases align to TRBD2. The CDR3 totals 18 residues. V was clipped by 3 bases and J by 2 bases; unmatched bases: 7. Germline loops: CDR1 SGHRS, CDR2 YFSETQ.

This chain uses TRBV11-2 with TRBJ2-2; 12 nucleotides align to TRBD2. CDR3 length: 18 amino acids. With 3 bases clipped from V and 6 bases from J, the junction kept 11 bases outside the gene matches. Germline V gene lookup returns CDR1 SGHAT and CDR2 FQNNGV. The CDR3 region has the DNA TGTGCCAGCAGCTTGACCGGACTAGCGGGATGGAATGCCGGGGAGCTGTTTTTT. This translates into CASSLTGLAGWNAGELFF.

V and J are TRBV7-2 and TRBJ1-5; TRBD1 aligns across 7 bases. The germline V gene has CDR1 SGHTA and CDR2 FQGNSA. The CDR3 is made up of 14 amino acids. J was trimmed by 6 bases and V by 2 bases; bases with no gene match: 4. The CDR3 loop is CASSLRAGGQPQHF. CDR3 DNA: TGTGCCAGCAGCTTACGGGCAGGGGGTCAGCCCCAGCATTTT.

The chain has TRBV7-6 and TRBJ2-7, with 12 bases identical to TRBD2. Germline loops: CDR1 SGHVS, CDR2 FNYEAQ. Trimming took 1 base from V and 7 from J; bases not matched to a gene: 11. This CDR3 region has 17 residues. As DNA, the CDR3 is TGTGCCAGCAGCTTAGGTCGGGGACTAGCGGGCCCTTTGGAGCAGTACTTC. It codes for CASSLGRGLAGPLEQYF.